The rows below give T cell receptor beta chains drawn from one sample of a study of vaccination and CD4 T cells after COVID-19. One entry per CDR3 protein, called by TCRdb with MiXCR from the PCR reads. The sample has approximately 15,000 distinct CDR3 sequences, roughly 31% seen once; the top ten hold about 20%. Their cognate antigens are unknown. The specimen sequenced was cultured CD4+ T cells from blood. The receptors shown here come from a human donor with COVID-19. Both conserved end residues are part of each CDR3. The order of the fields is V gene, clone size, D gene, J gene, CDR3 protein, CDR3 DNA. A D gene is named only where the DNA matches it firmly. Some rows mark clone size as missing; the rest say once, few, many or name a class of expanded clone.

V: TRBV25-1
size: few
D: .
J: TRBJ2-2
CDR3: CASSVSGNTGELFF
DNA: TGTGCCAGCAGTGTATCAGGGAACACCGGGGAGCTGTTTTTT

V: TRBV20-1
size: medium-sized
D: .
J: TRBJ2-2
CDR3: CSAMGDRGQLFF
DNA: TGCAGTGCTATGGGGGACCGGGGGCAGCTGTTTTTT

V: TRBV6-2/TRBV6-3
size: few
D: TRBD1
J: TRBJ1-3
CDR3: CASSYSAGLYQGVGNTIYF
DNA: TGTGCCAGCAGTTACTCCGCCGGCCTCTATCAGGGGGTTGGAAACACCATATATTTT

V: TRBV11-3
size: few
D: .
J: TRBJ2-7
CDR3: CASSLEGRSEQYF
DNA: TGTGCCAGCAGCTTAGAAGGCCGCAGCGAGCAGTACTTC

V: TRBV24-1
size: .
D: TRBD1
J: TRBJ1-3
CDR3: CATSDHRTGAGNTIYF
DNA: TGTGCCACCAGTGATCACCGGACAGGGGCTGGAAACACCATATATTTT

V: TRBV11-2
size: few
D: TRBD2
J: TRBJ2-5
CDR3: CASSAWGTSGGEQETQYF
DNA: TGTGCCAGCAGCGCCTGGGGGACTAGCGGGGGAGAACAAGAGACCCAGTACTTC

V: TRBV6-5
size: few
D: TRBD2
J: TRBJ2-3
CDR3: CASSSRGGRTDTQYF
DNA: TGTGCCAGCAGTTCGCGGGGGGGCCGCACAGATACGCAGTATTTT

V: TRBV7-8
size: .
D: .
J: TRBJ2-6
CDR3: CASSWGGANVLTF
DNA: TGTGCCAGCAGCTGGGGTGGGGCCAACGTCCTGACTTTC

V: TRBV5-1
size: .
D: .
J: TRBJ2-3
CDR3: CASSYLLTDTQYF
DNA: TGCGCCAGCAGCTACTTGCTCACAGATACGCAGTATTTT

V: TRBV25-1
size: .
D: .
J: TRBJ1-1
CDR3: CASSPRGKGTEAFF
DNA: TGTGCCAGCAGCCCCAGGGGAAAGGGTACTGAAGCTTTCTTT

V: TRBV18
size: .
D: .
J: TRBJ1-2
CDR3: CASSRKGRTLYGYTF
DNA: TGTGCCAGCTCACGGAAGGGACGAACGCTCTATGGCTACACCTTC

V: TRBV7-2
size: few
D: TRBD1
J: TRBJ1-2
CDR3: CASSLDNRGPHYGYTF
DNA: TGTGCCAGCAGCTTAGACAACAGGGGGCCGCACTATGGCTACACCTTC

V: TRBV7-3
size: .
D: .
J: TRBJ2-2
CDR3: CASSLNPPGANTGELFF
DNA: TGTGCCAGCAGCTTAAATCCCCCAGGAGCGAACACCGGGGAGCTGTTTTTT

V: TRBV7-8
size: few
D: TRBD1
J: TRBJ2-5
CDR3: CASSPPRQGQETQYF
DNA: TGTGCCAGCAGCCCGCCCCGACAGGGGCAAGAGACCCAGTACTTC

V: TRBV29-1
size: .
D: TRBD2
J: TRBJ2-4
CDR3: CSVEDRGGNLAKNIQYF
DNA: TGCAGCGTTGAAGATCGGGGAGGGAACCTAGCCAAAAACATTCAGTACTTC

V: TRBV20-1
size: few
D: .
J: TRBJ1-6
CDR3: CSARDPGQINSPLHF
DNA: TGCAGTGCTAGAGATCCCGGACAGATTAATTCACCCCTCCACTTT

V: TRBV9
size: once
D: TRBD1
J: TRBJ1-1
CDR3: CASSVATGGNTEAFF
DNA: TGTGCCAGCAGCGTAGCTACAGGGGGAAACACTGAAGCTTTCTTT

V: TRBV19
size: .
D: .
J: TRBJ2-7
CDR3: CASSKGTVPYEQYF
DNA: TGTGCCAGTAGTAAAGGGACGGTCCCCTACGAGCAGTACTTC

V: TRBV20-1
size: few
D: .
J: TRBJ1-5
CDR3: CSASAINGNQPQHF
DNA: TGCAGTGCTAGCGCCATAAACGGAAATCAGCCCCAGCATTTT

V: TRBV28
size: .
D: TRBD1
J: TRBJ2-3
CDR3: CASSLTGVLSTDTQYF
DNA: TGTGCCAGCAGTTTAACAGGGGTCCTTAGCACAGATACGCAGTATTTT